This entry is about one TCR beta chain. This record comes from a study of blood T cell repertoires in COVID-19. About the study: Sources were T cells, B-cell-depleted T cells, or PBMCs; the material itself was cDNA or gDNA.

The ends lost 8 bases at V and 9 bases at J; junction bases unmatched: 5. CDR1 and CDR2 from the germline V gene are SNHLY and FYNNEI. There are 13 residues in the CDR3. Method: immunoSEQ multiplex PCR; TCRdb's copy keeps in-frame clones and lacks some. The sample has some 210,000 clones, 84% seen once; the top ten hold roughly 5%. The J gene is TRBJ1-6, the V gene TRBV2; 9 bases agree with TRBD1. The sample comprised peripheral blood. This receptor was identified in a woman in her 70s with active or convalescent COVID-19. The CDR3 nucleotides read TGTGCCAGCCGGGGACAGGGCGGTTCACCCCTCCACTTT. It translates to CASRGQGGSPLHF. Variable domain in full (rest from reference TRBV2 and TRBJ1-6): EPEVTQTPSHQVTQMGQEVILRCVPISNHLYFYWYRQILGQKVEFLVSFYNNEISEKSEIFDDQFSVERPDGSNFTLKIRSTKLEDSAMYFCASRGQGGSPLHFGNGTRLTVT.